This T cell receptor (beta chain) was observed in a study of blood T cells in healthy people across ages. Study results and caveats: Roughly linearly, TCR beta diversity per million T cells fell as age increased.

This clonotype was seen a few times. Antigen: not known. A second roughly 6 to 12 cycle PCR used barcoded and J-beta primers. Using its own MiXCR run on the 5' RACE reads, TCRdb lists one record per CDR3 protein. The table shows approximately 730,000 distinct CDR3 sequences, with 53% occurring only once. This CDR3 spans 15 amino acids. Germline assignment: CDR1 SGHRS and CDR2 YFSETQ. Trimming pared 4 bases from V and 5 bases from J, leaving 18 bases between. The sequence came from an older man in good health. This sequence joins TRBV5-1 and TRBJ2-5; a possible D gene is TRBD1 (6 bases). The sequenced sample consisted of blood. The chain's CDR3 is CASSTGQTPAETQYF. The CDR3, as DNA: TGCGCCAGCAGCACCGGACAGACCCCCGCGGAGACCCAGTACTTC. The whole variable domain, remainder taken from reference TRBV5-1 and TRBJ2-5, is KAGVTQTPRYLIKTRGQQVTLSCSPISGHRSVSWYQQTPGQGLQFLFEYFSETQRNKGNFPGRFSGRQFSNSRSEMNVSTLELGDSALYLCASSTGQTPAETQYFGPGTRLLVL.